The rows below give T cell receptor beta chains drawn from one sample of a study of blood T cell repertoires in COVID-19. The method was immunoSEQ multiplex PCR; TCRdb's version includes in-frame clones alone and lacks a portion of them. Of about 23,000 clones in the sample, 80% to 95% were seen once. Sequencing was done on a sample of peripheral blood. All receptors come from a human donor in a cohort sampled during active COVID-19. CDR3s include the opening cysteine and the closing phenylalanine or tryptophan. Fields, in order: J gene, D gene, V gene, clone size, CDR3 DNA, CDR3 protein. D genes are given only for firm matches. The size field is filled for only some rows; it gives once, few, many or a size class.

J gene: TRBJ1-2; D gene: TRBD1; V gene: TRBV5-1; clone size: once; CDR3 DNA: TGCGCCAGCAGCTTACCGGGACAGGATCTTCGTGGCTACACCTTC; CDR3 protein: CASSLPGQDLRGYTF
J gene: TRBJ1-1; D gene: TRBD1; V gene: TRBV12-5; clone size: NA; CDR3 DNA: TGTGCTAGTGGACCAACCCCGGGGACAGTTACAACTGAAGCTTTCTTT; CDR3 protein: CASGPTPGTVTTEAFF
J gene: TRBJ1-2; D gene: NA; V gene: TRBV9; clone size: NA; CDR3 DNA: TGTGCCAGCAGCCCCCAGAACAGCTATGGCTACACCTTC; CDR3 protein: CASSPQNSYGYTF
J gene: TRBJ1-3; D gene: NA; V gene: TRBV7-9; clone size: NA; CDR3 DNA: TGTGCCAGCAGCGCCCCAGGGGTCTCTGGAAACACCATATATTTT; CDR3 protein: CASSAPGVSGNTIYF
J gene: TRBJ2-7; D gene: NA; V gene: TRBV5-6; clone size: NA; CDR3 DNA: TGTGCCAGCAGCTTGGCGTCAGTCTACGAGCAGTACTTC; CDR3 protein: CASSLASVYEQYF
J gene: TRBJ2-5; D gene: TRBD1; V gene: TRBV6-5; clone size: NA; CDR3 DNA: TGTGCCAGCAGTTCAATCCGGGACAGGGGGCGAGAGACCCAGTACTTC; CDR3 protein: CASSSIRDRGRETQYF
J gene: TRBJ2-5; D gene: NA; V gene: TRBV19; clone size: NA; CDR3 DNA: TGTGCCAGTGGCATATCCCCCTCCCCAGAGACCCAGTACTTC; CDR3 protein: CASGISPSPETQYF
J gene: TRBJ2-5; D gene: NA; V gene: TRBV6-4; clone size: NA; CDR3 DNA: TGTGCCAGCAAAAGGACAGACCAAGAGACCCAGTACTTC; CDR3 protein: CASKRTDQETQYF
J gene: TRBJ2-7; D gene: TRBD2; V gene: TRBV4-1; clone size: NA; CDR3 DNA: TGCGCCAGCAGCCAAGGGGCGGGACTAGCGGGGGCCGAGCAGTACTTC; CDR3 protein: CASSQGAGLAGAEQYF
J gene: TRBJ2-5; D gene: NA; V gene: TRBV25-1; clone size: NA; CDR3 DNA: TGTGCCAGCAGTGAATCCAGGGCCAAAGAGACCCAGTACTTC; CDR3 protein: CASSESRAKETQYF
J gene: TRBJ1-4; D gene: TRBD1; V gene: TRBV19; clone size: NA; CDR3 DNA: TGTGCCAGTAGTCCGAGGACAGGGGGCGGTGAAAAACTGTTTTTT; CDR3 protein: CASSPRTGGGEKLFF
J gene: TRBJ1-4; D gene: TRBD1; V gene: TRBV11-2; clone size: NA; CDR3 DNA: TGTGCCAGCAGCCTAGACAGGGCGGCTAATGAAAAACTGTTTTTT; CDR3 protein: CASSLDRAANEKLFF
J gene: TRBJ2-5; D gene: NA; V gene: TRBV10-3; clone size: NA; CDR3 DNA: TGTGCCATCAGCGCTACAGTGGGACTCCAAGAGACCCAGTACTTC; CDR3 protein: CAISATVGLQETQYF
J gene: TRBJ2-3; D gene: TRBD2; V gene: TRBV6-4; clone size: NA; CDR3 DNA: TGTGCCAGCAGTGAGACTAGCGGGGGGACAGATACGCAGTATTTT; CDR3 protein: CASSETSGGTDTQYF
J gene: TRBJ2-1; D gene: TRBD2; V gene: TRBV6-5; clone size: NA; CDR3 DNA: TGTGCCAGCATCTTGCGGGGGGACTCCTACAATGAGCAGTTCTTC; CDR3 protein: CASILRGDSYNEQFF
J gene: TRBJ1-6; D gene: NA; V gene: TRBV10-2; clone size: NA; CDR3 DNA: TGCGCCAGCAGTTTTCAGGCCCACAATTCACCCCTCCACTTT; CDR3 protein: CASSFQAHNSPLHF
J gene: TRBJ2-7; D gene: NA; V gene: TRBV30; clone size: NA; CDR3 DNA: TGTGCCTGGTCAACAGGGTCAAGCTACGAGCAGTACTTC; CDR3 protein: CAWSTGSSYEQYF
J gene: TRBJ1-5; D gene: TRBD1; V gene: TRBV6-5; clone size: NA; CDR3 DNA: TGTGCCAGCAGGCAGGGGGCGACTGGATTGCATTTT; CDR3 protein: CASRQGATGLHF
J gene: TRBJ2-7; D gene: NA; V gene: TRBV27; clone size: NA; CDR3 DNA: TGTGCCAGCAGTTTCCGGTCACAGGGGGGGAAGTACTTC; CDR3 protein: CASSFRSQGGKYF
J gene: TRBJ1-1; D gene: NA; V gene: TRBV9; clone size: NA; CDR3 DNA: TGTGCCAGCAGTCCCTCCGGACAGCAGGGAGCCACTGAAGCTTTCTTT; CDR3 protein: CASSPSGQQGATEAFF
J gene: TRBJ1-2; D gene: TRBD1; V gene: TRBV7-8; clone size: NA; CDR3 DNA: TGTGCCAGCAGCTTTGGCAGGGGGGAAAACTATGGCTACACCTTC; CDR3 protein: CASSFGRGENYGYTF
J gene: TRBJ2-3; D gene: TRBD2; V gene: TRBV18; clone size: medium-sized; CDR3 DNA: TGTGCCAGCTCACCATCGCGGGCGGGGGTCGTGCGTGGAGATACGCAGTATTTT; CDR3 protein: CASSPSRAGVVRGDTQYF
J gene: TRBJ2-5; D gene: TRBD2; V gene: TRBV5-1; clone size: NA; CDR3 DNA: TGCGCCAGCAGCTTGGAGCGGGGGGCGGAGACCCAGTACTTC; CDR3 protein: CASSLERGAETQYF
J gene: TRBJ1-2; D gene: NA; V gene: TRBV7-8; clone size: NA; CDR3 DNA: TGTGCCAGCAGTCCCCGCAGGGATGGCTACACCTTC; CDR3 protein: CASSPRRDGYTF
J gene: TRBJ2-3; D gene: TRBD1; V gene: TRBV5-1; clone size: NA; CDR3 DNA: TGCGCCAGCAGCTCAGGACAGGCAACAGATACGCAGTATTTT; CDR3 protein: CASSSGQATDTQYF
J gene: TRBJ2-7; D gene: NA; V gene: TRBV30; clone size: NA; CDR3 DNA: TGTGCCTGGAAAGGGGTCCCTACTTACTACGAGCAGTACTTC; CDR3 protein: CAWKGVPTYYEQYF
J gene: TRBJ1-5; D gene: TRBD1; V gene: TRBV5-1; clone size: NA; CDR3 DNA: TGCGCCAGCAGCTTGGGAGGGGGCGGCCAGCCCCAGCATTTT; CDR3 protein: CASSLGGGGQPQHF
J gene: TRBJ1-2; D gene: TRBD1; V gene: TRBV5-4; clone size: NA; CDR3 DNA: TGTGCCAGCAGCGAGGGACAGGAAAACTATGGCTACACCTTC; CDR3 protein: CASSEGQENYGYTF
J gene: TRBJ2-1; D gene: TRBD1; V gene: TRBV9; clone size: once; CDR3 DNA: TGTGCCAGCAGCGCACGGACAGGGGGCAATGAGCAGTTCTTC; CDR3 protein: CASSARTGGNEQFF